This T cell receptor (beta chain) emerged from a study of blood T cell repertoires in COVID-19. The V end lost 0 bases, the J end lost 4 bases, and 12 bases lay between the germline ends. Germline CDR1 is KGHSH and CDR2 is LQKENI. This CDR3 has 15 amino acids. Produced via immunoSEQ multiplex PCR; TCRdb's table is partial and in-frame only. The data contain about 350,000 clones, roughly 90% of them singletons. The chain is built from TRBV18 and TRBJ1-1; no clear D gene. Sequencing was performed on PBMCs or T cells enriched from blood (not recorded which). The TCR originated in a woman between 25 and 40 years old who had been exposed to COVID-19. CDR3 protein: CASSPPGLGSTEAFF. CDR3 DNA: TGTGCCAGCTCACCACCGGGGTTGGGGAGCACTGAAGCTTTCTTT.